Each of the 2 T cell receptor beta chains below was sequenced from the same sample in a study of blood T cell repertoires in COVID-19. The repertoire was sequenced with immunoSEQ multiplex PCR; TCRdb's copy has only in-frame clones and lacks some. The table includes over 200,000 clones, roughly 92% detected once. The source material was peripheral blood. These TCRs come from a man in his 60s with COVID-19, enrolled during active disease.

The chain carries TRBV3-1 (or the pseudogene TRBV3-2) and TRBJ1-4, with D perhaps matching TRBD1 (5 bases). Per the germline V gene, CDR1 is LGHDT and CDR2 is YNNKEL (reference sequence). Trimming took 4 bases from V and 2 from J, leaving 14 bases between them. This CDR3 contains 16 residues. DNA of the CDR3: TGTGCCAGCAGCCCCCTCGCCGGGGGGACTAATGAAAAACTGTTTTTT. Translation: CASSPLAGGTNEKLFF.

J is TRBJ2-5 and V is TRBV7-6; 7 nucleotides line up with TRBD1. Germline assignment: CDR1 SGHVS and CDR2 FNYEAQ. The CDR3 contains 15 residues. Unmatched junction bases numbered 6, after V lost 5 bases and J lost 0 bases. This chain's CDR3 is CASSTQQGYQETQYF. DNA for the CDR3: TGTGCCAGCAGCACCCAACAGGGGTACCAAGAGACCCAGTACTTC.